The 23 T cell receptor beta chains below were found in one sample sequenced in a study of blood T cell repertoires in COVID-19. TCRdb keeps only in-frame clones here, not all; method: immunoSEQ multiplex PCR. The sample contains some 180,000 clones, approximately 83% of which appear only once. The sequencing input was peripheral blood. All receptors come from a woman in her thirties or forties with COVID-19, enrolled during active disease.

The table lists this clone with a few counts. This rearrangement joins TRBV27 to TRBJ2-7, with 12 bases identical to TRBD1. Trimming removed 1 base from V and 5 bases from J; junction bases left unmatched: 3. The germline V gene encodes CDR1 MNHEY and CDR2 SMNVEV (reference sequence). The CDR3 runs 15 residues. In DNA form, the CDR3 reads TGTGCCAGCAGTTTATTGGGACAGGGGGCCAACGAGCAGTACTTC. Protein product: CASSLLGQGANEQYF.

The V gene is TRBV4-2, the J gene TRBJ1-6, with TRBD1 matching over 9 bases. The CDR3 totals 20 residues. Per the germline V gene, CDR1 is LGHNA and CDR2 is YNFKEQ. Trimming took 1 base from V and 7 from J; bases not matched to a gene: 17. This chain's CDR3 is CASSQALGTGTVLKNSPLHF. The CDR3 region has the DNA TGTGCCAGCAGCCAAGCGCTCGGGACAGGGACCGTGTTGAAGAATTCACCCCTCCACTTT.

This chain joins TRBV28 and TRBJ2-5, with D possibly TRBD1 on 5 matching bases. Deletions cut 3 bases from V and 5 bases from J, with 19 bases between. The CDR3 extends over 16 amino acids. Germline V gene sequence: CDR1 MDHEN, CDR2 SYDVKM. The CDR3 nucleotides read TGTGCCAGCAGTTTGTCTCAAACCAGGGTAGGGGAGACCCAGTACTTC. As protein: CASSLSQTRVGETQYF.

This chain links TRBV29-1 with TRBJ2-7; TRBD2 matches 8 bases. V lost 1 base and J lost 3; bases outside the gene matches: 8. The CDR3 extends over 15 amino acids. The germline CDR1 and CDR2 sequences are SQVTM and ANQGSEA. The CDR3 sequence is CSVEVPHREGYEQYF. In DNA, the CDR3 is TGCAGCGTTGAAGTCCCACATCGGGAGGGCTACGAGCAGTACTTC.

The chain recombines TRBV24-1 with TRBJ2-5, with D perhaps matching TRBD1 (6 bases). Trimming shortened V by 0 bases and J by 0 bases, and 13 bases separated the two germline ends. This CDR3 region has 17 residues. Germline loops: CDR1 KGHDR, CDR2 SFDVKD. The CDR3 DNA reads TGTGCCACCAGTGATTTGCAAACCCCAGGGGACCAAGAGACCCAGTACTTC. Translation: CATSDLQTPGDQETQYF.

V gene TRBV6-5 combines with J gene TRBJ2-2, with TRBD2 as a possible D gene (5 bases). In germline, CDR1 is MNHEY, CDR2 SVGAGI. The CDR3 length is 14 residues. The V end lost 4 bases, the J end lost 2 bases, and 8 bases lay between the germline ends. CDR3 DNA: TGTGCCAGCAGTTCGGGAACCAACACCGGGGAGCTGTTTTTT. Its translation: CASSSGTNTGELFF.

This clone occurred a few times. The chain couples TRBV7-9 to TRBJ2-7; D might be TRBD2 (5 bases). The V end was cut by 5 bases, the J end by 6 bases, with 23 bases between. CDR3 length equals 16 residues. Germline assignment: CDR1 SEHNR and CDR2 FQNEAQ (reference sequence). The CDR3 DNA is TGTGCCAGCAGCGTAGAGGGATTTTCCCGGCGGGCCGAGCAGTACTTC. This sequence encodes CASSVEGFSRRAEQYF.

The CDR3 sequence: CASSASRDRGYGYTF. CDR3 DNA: TGTGCCAGCAGTGCTTCCCGGGACAGGGGCTATGGCTACACCTTC. The V call is TRBV6-2 or TRBV6-3, the J call TRBJ1-2; 10 nucleotides line up with TRBD1. The CDR3 runs to 15 residues. Germline V gene lookup returns CDR1 MNHEY and CDR2 SVGEGT. The J segment lost 4 bases and the V segment lost 5 bases, leaving 7 bases of the junction unmatched.

The V call is TRBV19, the J call TRBJ1-1, with 7 bases aligning to TRBD1. Germline V gene data show CDR1 as LNHDA and CDR2 as SQIVND (reference sequence). The CDR3 has 15 residues. V gave up 5 bases and J gave up 3 bases; unmatched junction bases: 9. DNA for the CDR3: TGTGCCAGTAGTCCCCGACAGGGCTGGGACACTGAAGCTTTCTTT. Translating it yields CASSPRQGWDTEAFF. Full variable domain (remainder filled in from reference TRBV19 and TRBJ1-1): DGGITQSPKYLFRKEGQNVTLSCEQNLNHDAMYWYRQDPGQGLRLIYYSQIVNDFQKGDIAEGYSVSREKKESFPLTVTSAQKNPTAFYLCASSPRQGWDTEAFFGQGTRLTVV.

V is TRBV19 and J is TRBJ1-1; 7 bases agree with TRBD1. This CDR3 contains 18 residues. J was trimmed by 6 bases and V by 1 base; bases with no gene match: 17. CDR1 LNHDA and CDR2 SQIVND come from the germline V gene (reference sequence). The CDR3 sequence: CASSIAARGAFGLAEAFF. The CDR3 coding sequence is TGTGCCAGTAGTATAGCGGCCAGGGGGGCTTTCGGGTTGGCTGAAGCTTTCTTT.

V is TRBV5-6 and J is TRBJ2-7; 7 bases align to TRBD1. The V gene end was trimmed by 0 bases and the J gene end by 6 bases; junction bases not matched to a gene: 6. This CDR3 comprises 14 residues. Germline CDR1 SGHDT, CDR2 YYEEEE. CDR3 in amino acids: CASSLGGGGSEQYF. The CDR3 nucleotides are TGTGCCAGCAGCTTGGGAGGGGGCGGCTCCGAGCAGTACTTC. Looking up the rest from reference TRBV5-6 and TRBJ2-7 gives the full variable domain: DAGVTQSPTHLIKTRGQQVTLRCSPKSGHDTVSWYQQALGQGPQFIFQYYEEEERQRGNFPDRFSGHQFPNYSSELNVNALLLGDSALYLCASSLGGGGSEQYFGPGTRLTVT.

The chain has TRBV4-1 and TRBJ1-5; D remains unclear. The CDR3 extends over 16 amino acids. The V end lost 0 bases, the J end lost 5 bases, and 14 bases lay between the germline ends. CDR1 and CDR2 from the germline V gene are MGHRA and YSYEKL. This chain's CDR3 is CASSQEGVRRDQPQHF. CDR3 sequence (DNA): TGCGCCAGCAGCCAAGAGGGTGTGAGACGGGATCAGCCCCAGCATTTT.

Comments on this clone: At the DNA level, this CDR3 is encoded by other sequences in the same sample as well. This rearrangement joins TRBV28 to TRBJ1-1, with D possibly being TRBD1 (6 bases). Germline CDR1 and CDR2: MDHEN and SYDVKM. This CDR3 region has 13 residues. Trimming removed 3 bases at V and 2 bases at J, with 7 bases between. DNA of the CDR3: TGTGCCAGCAGTTTCAGGGGCAACACTGAAGCTTTCTTT. The encoded protein is CASSFRGNTEAFF. Using reference TRBV28 and TRBJ1-1 for the parts outside the CDR3, the full variable domain is DVKVTQSSRYLVKRTGEKVFLECVQDMDHENMFWYRQDPGLGLRLIYFSYDVKMKEKGDIPEGYSVSREKKERFSLILESASTNQTSMYLCASSFRGNTEAFFGQGTRLTVV.

In this sample, this clone turned up a few times. The rearrangement uses TRBV20-1 and TRBJ1-2, with TRBD1 identical over 7 bases. The CDR3 has 11 amino acids. The junction had 2 bases not matched to a gene; V was cut back by 3 bases and J by 7 bases. Germline V gene data show CDR1 as DFQATT and CDR2 as SNEGSKA (reference sequence). DNA of the CDR3: TGCAGTGCTAGCGACAGGGTTGGCTACACCTTC. Protein: CSASDRVGYTF.

This rearrangement joins TRBV6-1 to TRBJ1-4, with D unclear. Germline V gene sequence: CDR1 MNHNS, CDR2 SASEGT. V was pared by 3 bases and J by 10 bases, with 9 bases between. The CDR3 spans 12 residues. The CDR3, as DNA: TGTGCCAGCAGTGAGGCGGTGGGAAAACTGTTTTTT. Residues: CASSEAVGKLFF.

The V and J genes are TRBV5-1 and TRBJ1-1; D is ambiguous. The CDR3 is 14 amino acids. From germline, CDR1 is SGHRS and CDR2 YFSETQ. Deletions cut 0 bases from V and 5 bases from J, with 11 bases between. Here the CDR3 DNA reads TGCGCCAGCAGCTTGGGGGTTTACGGGACTGAAGCTTTCTTT. It is translated as CASSLGVYGTEAFF. The full variable domain, its missing parts supplied by reference TRBV5-1 and TRBJ1-1, is KAGVTQTPRYLIKTRGQQVTLSCSPISGHRSVSWYQQTPGQGLQFLFEYFSETQRNKGNFPGRFSGRQFSNSRSEMNVSTLELGDSALYLCASSLGVYGTEAFFGQGTRLTVV.

In the case of this clone: Other DNA sequences in this specimen translate into the identical CDR3. The rearrangement links TRBV11-3 to TRBJ1-3; D ambiguous. The CDR3 contains 13 residues. Trimming took 4 bases from V and 4 from J, leaving 8 bases between them. In germline, CDR1 is SGHNT, CDR2 YENEEA. The DNA of the CDR3 is TGTGCCAGCAGCTCGACGGGGGGAAACACCATATATTTT. Translating gives CASSSTGGNTIYF.

The chain employs TRBV5-1 and TRBJ2-3; no firm D call. Deletions cut 0 bases from V and 0 bases from J, with 8 bases between. The CDR3 contains 15 residues. CDR1 is SGHRS, CDR2 YFSETQ, per germline. The CDR3 DNA reads as TGCGCCAGCAGCTTGGTGGCGGTTAGCACAGATACGCAGTATTTT. It yields the protein CASSLVAVSTDTQYF.

The J gene is TRBJ1-4, the V gene TRBV5-1, with TRBD1 matching 8 bases. The ends lost 2 bases at V and 10 bases at J; junction bases unmatched: 13. Germline CDR1 is SGHRS and CDR2 is YFSETQ. This CDR3 comprises 16 residues. CDR3 nucleotide sequence: TGCGCCAGCAGCTTAACTTTCCGGGACAGGCGCGCAAAACTGTTTTTT. It codes for CASSLTFRDRRAKLFF.

The chain uses TRBV6-5 and TRBJ1-1; TRBD1 is a possible D gene (5 bases). V was shortened by 6 bases and J by 3 bases, with 11 bases between the two germline ends. The CDR3 consists of 13 residues. Looked up from germline, CDR1 is MNHEY and CDR2 is SVGAGI. The CDR3 DNA reads TGTGCCAGCAGCAGGGTATGGGACACTGAAGCTTTCTTT. This encodes CASSRVWDTEAFF.

The chain uses TRBV13 and TRBJ1-2; D might be TRBD1 (6 bases). CDR1 is PRHDT and CDR2 is FYEKMQ in the germline V gene (reference sequence). V lost 5 bases to trimming and J lost 2 bases, with 24 bases between them. The CDR3 has 18 amino acids. CDR3 residues: CASSALWEGGTQNYGYTF. CDR3 in DNA: TGTGCCAGCAGCGCCCTTTGGGAGGGGGGGACCCAAAACTATGGCTACACCTTC.

The chain carries TRBV5-5 and TRBJ1-5; weak D call: TRBD1 (6 bases). The CDR3 spans 16 residues. Trimming pared 4 bases from V and 2 bases from J, leaving 16 bases between. Germline-derived CDR1 and CDR2 are SGHKS and YYEKEE (reference sequence). CDR3 coding DNA: TGTGCCAGCAGCCCACGACAGGCGGTAGGCAATCAGCCCCAGCATTTT. Encoded protein: CASSPRQAVGNQPQHF.

This clone was seen a single time. The J gene is TRBJ2-1, the V gene TRBV21-1; the DNA was not used to check the table's D call, TRBD1. TRBV21-1 is assigned pseudogene status. CDR3 length equals 16 residues. The CDR3 region has the DNA TGTGCCAGCAGCAAACCCCGGCAGGGGACCAGTCCCGAGCAGTTCTTC. This sequence encodes CASSKPRQGTSPEQFF.